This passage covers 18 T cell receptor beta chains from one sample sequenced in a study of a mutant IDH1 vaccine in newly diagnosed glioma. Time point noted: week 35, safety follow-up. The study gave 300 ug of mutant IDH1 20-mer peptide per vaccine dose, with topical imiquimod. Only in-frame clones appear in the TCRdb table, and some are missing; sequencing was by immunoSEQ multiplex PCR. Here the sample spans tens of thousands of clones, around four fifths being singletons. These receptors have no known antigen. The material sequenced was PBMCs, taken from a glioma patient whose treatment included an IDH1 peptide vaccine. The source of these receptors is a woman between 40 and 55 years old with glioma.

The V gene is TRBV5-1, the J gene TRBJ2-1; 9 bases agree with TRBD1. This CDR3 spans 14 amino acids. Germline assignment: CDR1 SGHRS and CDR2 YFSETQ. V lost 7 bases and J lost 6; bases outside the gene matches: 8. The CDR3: CASGAPDRGNEQFF. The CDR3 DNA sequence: TGCGCCAGCGGGGCTCCGGACAGGGGCAATGAGCAGTTCTTC.

The CDR3 region has the DNA TGCGCCACAGGGGGGGACAGCTCCACAGATACGCAGTATTTT. This translates into CATGGDSSTDTQYF. This chain joins TRBV10-1 and TRBJ2-3; D is tentatively TRBD1 or TRBD2 (7 bases each). The CDR3 runs 14 residues. Germline loops: CDR1 WNHNN, CDR2 SYGVQD (reference sequence). Trimming removed 10 bases from V and 2 bases from J, with 16 bases in between.

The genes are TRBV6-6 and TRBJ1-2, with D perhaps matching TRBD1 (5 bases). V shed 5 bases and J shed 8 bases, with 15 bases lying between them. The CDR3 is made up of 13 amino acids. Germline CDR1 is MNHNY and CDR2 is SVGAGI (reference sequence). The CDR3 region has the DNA TGTGCCAGCAGTAGAGGACAAGGCTTCGGCTACACCTTC. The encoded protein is CASSRGQGFGYTF.

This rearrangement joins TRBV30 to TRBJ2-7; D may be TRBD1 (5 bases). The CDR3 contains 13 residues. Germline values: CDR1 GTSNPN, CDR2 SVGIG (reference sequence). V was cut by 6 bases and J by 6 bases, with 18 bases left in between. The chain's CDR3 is CACRALGEAEQYF. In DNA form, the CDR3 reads TGTGCCTGCAGGGCGCTGGGCGAGGCCGAGCAGTACTTC.

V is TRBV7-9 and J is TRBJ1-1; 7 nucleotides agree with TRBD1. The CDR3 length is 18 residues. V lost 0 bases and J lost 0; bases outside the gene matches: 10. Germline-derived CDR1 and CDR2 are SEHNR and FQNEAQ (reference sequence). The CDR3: CASSLATGQGGMNTEAFF. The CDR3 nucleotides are TGTGCCAGCAGCTTAGCGACAGGGCAGGGAGGGATGAACACTGAAGCTTTCTTT.

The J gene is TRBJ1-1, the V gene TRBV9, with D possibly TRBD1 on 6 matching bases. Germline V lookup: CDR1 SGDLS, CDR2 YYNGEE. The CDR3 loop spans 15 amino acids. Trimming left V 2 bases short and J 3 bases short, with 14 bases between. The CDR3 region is CASSVAGQTYTEAFF. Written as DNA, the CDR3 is TGTGCCAGCAGCGTTGCCGGACAGACCTACACTGAAGCTTTCTTT.

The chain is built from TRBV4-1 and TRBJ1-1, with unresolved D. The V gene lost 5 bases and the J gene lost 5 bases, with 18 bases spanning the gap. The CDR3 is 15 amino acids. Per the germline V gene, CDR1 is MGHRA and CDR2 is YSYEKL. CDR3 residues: CASSWSRSGGTEAFF. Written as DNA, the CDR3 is TGCGCCAGCAGCTGGTCCCGCTCTGGCGGGACTGAAGCTTTCTTT.

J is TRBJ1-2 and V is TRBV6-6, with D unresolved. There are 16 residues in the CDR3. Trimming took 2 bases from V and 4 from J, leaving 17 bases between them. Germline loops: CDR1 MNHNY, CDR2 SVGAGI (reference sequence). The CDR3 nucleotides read TGTGCCAGCAGTTACGCCGCCGGAAACCGCCCCTATGGCTACACCTTC. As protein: CASSYAAGNRPYGYTF.

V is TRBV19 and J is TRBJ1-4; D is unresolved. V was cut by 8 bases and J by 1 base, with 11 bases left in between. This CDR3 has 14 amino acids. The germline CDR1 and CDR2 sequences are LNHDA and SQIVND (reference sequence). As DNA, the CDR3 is TGTGCCAGTGCCCAACTCAGAACTAATGAAAAACTGTTTTTT. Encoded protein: CASAQLRTNEKLFF.

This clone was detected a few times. The CDR3 coding sequence is TGCGCCAGCAGCCGCGCTGGGTCTGCCACCGGGGAGCTGTTTTTT. This translates into CASSRAGSATGELFF. The V and J genes are TRBV4-1 and TRBJ2-2; D not certain. V was trimmed by 4 bases and J by 4 bases, leaving 13 bases between them. The CDR3 has 15 amino acids. Germline assignment: CDR1 MGHRA and CDR2 YSYEKL.

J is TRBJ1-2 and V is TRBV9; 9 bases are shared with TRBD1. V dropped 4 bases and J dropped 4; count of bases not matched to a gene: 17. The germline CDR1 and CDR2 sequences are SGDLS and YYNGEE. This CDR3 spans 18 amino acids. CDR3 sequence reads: CASSSLRGTGSISYGYTF. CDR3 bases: TGTGCCAGCAGCTCCCTCCGGGGGACAGGGTCAATTAGCTATGGCTACACCTTC. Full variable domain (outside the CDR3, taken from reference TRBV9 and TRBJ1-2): DSGVTQTPKHLITATGQRVTLRCSPRSGDLSVYWYQQSLDQGLQFLIQYYNGEERAKGNILERFSAQQFPDLHSELNLSSLELGDSALYFCASSSLRGTGSISYGYTFGSGTRLTVV.

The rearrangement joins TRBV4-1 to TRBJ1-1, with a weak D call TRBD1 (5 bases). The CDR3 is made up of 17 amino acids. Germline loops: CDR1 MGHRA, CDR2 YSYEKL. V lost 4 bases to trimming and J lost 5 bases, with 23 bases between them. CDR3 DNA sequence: TGCGCCAGCAGCCTGCTTGGCAAGGCCTCGGGGGGGACTGAAGCTTTCTTT. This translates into CASSLLGKASGGTEAFF.

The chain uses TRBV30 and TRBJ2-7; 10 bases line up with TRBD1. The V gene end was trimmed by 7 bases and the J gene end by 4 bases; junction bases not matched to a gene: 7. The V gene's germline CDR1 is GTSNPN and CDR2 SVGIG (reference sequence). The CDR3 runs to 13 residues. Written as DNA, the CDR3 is TGTGCCTCTCCGCGGACAGGGGGGTACGAGCAGTACTTC. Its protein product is CASPRTGGYEQYF.

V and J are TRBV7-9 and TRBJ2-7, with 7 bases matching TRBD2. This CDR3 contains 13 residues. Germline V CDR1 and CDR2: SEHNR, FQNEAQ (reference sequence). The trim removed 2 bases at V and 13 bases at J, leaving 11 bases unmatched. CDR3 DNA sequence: TGTGCCAGCAGCTTAAGCGGGGACGGTTGGAGTTACTTC. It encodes CASSLSGDGWSYF.

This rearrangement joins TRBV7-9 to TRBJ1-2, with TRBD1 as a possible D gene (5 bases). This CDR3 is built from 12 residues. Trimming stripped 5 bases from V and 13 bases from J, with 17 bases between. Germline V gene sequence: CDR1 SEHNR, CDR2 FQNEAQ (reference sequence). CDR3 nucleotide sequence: TGTGCCAGCAGCGCCGGGACTGAGGGCGGCACCTTC. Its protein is CASSAGTEGGTF.

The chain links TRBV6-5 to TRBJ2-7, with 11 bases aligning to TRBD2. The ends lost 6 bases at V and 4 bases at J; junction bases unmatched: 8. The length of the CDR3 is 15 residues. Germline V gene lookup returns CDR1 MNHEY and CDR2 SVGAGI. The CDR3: CASRTSGTSGYEQYF. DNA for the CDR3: TGTGCCAGCAGGACCTCCGGGACTAGCGGATACGAGCAGTACTTC.

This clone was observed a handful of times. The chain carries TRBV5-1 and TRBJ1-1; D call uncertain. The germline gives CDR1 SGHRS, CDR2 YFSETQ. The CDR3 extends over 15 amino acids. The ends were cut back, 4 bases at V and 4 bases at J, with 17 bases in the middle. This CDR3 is CASSPEARTVTEAFF. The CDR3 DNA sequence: TGCGCCAGCAGCCCGGAAGCCAGGACGGTCACTGAAGCTTTCTTT.

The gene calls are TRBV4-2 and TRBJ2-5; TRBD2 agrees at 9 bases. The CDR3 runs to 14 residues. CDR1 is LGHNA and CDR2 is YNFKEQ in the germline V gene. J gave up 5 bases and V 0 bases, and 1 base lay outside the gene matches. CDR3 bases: TGTGCCAGCAGCCAAGATCTAGCGGGGGAGACCCAGTACTTC. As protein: CASSQDLAGETQYF.